Sequencing of this TCR beta chain was carried out in a study of chemoradiotherapy in HPV16-positive cancers. On the study more broadly: Candidate HPV-specific clones and shared TCR motifs came from two HPV16-positive patients.

Some clones are missing from TCRdb's copy, which holds only in-frame ones; the method was immunoSEQ multiplex PCR. The table records roughly 4,200 clones, about 81% of them present only once. General study results and limits: HPV-specific T cells were functionally defined from only two HPV16-positive patients.

Turning to this clone: Its antigen remains unknown.

The clonotype comes from a human donor with HPV-associated anogenital cancer. Here the sequenced sample was tumor tissue, taken from a patient who underwent chemoradiotherapy.

The CDR3 reads CASIPDRANYEQYF. CDR3 DNA: TGTGCCAGCATTCCGGACAGGGCCAACTACGAGCAGTACTTC. The J gene is TRBJ2-7, the V gene TRBV6-1; 8 bases line up with TRBD1. CDR1 is MNHNS and CDR2 is SASEGT in the germline V gene. The CDR3 consists of 14 residues. The trim removed 7 bases at V and 3 bases at J, leaving 8 bases unmatched.